This TCR beta chain was recovered during a study of Ad26.COV2.S vaccination and SARS-CoV-2 variants. Turning to the study itself: Ad26.COV2.S was injected intramuscularly once or twice, 56 days apart.

The study, taken as a whole, reports: Vaccine recipients posted higher spike-specific TCR breadth than their placebo counterparts. TCR breadth and depth estimates may have understated total T cell responses.

Indicated treatment: some 20 received Ad26.COV2.S at low or high dose, single or two shots; about 5 received placebo; per-sample allocation not given. At day 63 after the first vaccine or placebo injection, samples were drawn. An Ad26 vector was used to express Wuhan-strain SARS-CoV-2 spike as the vaccine. Libraries were prepared by immunoSEQ multiplex PCR; TCRdb keeps only in-frame clonotypes and omits some of them. In the table there are about 250,000 clones, around 87% of which are singletons. With respect to this clone: Antigen specificity is unknown.

Germline V gene lookup returns CDR1 MNHEY and CDR2 SMNVEV (reference sequence). This CDR3 is built from 12 residues. The V end lost 5 bases, the J end lost 1 base, and 2 bases lay between the germline ends. J is TRBJ2-2 and V is TRBV27; no definite D call. The clonotype originates from a person aged 18-60 years who received the Ad26.COV2.S COVID-19 vaccine or a placebo. The material sequenced was peripheral blood, taken in a trial of Ad26.COV2.S vaccine versus placebo. CDR3 protein: CASSLNTGELFF. The CDR3, as DNA: TGTGCCAGCAGTCTGAACACCGGGGAGCTGTTTTTT.